The 30 T cell receptor beta chains listed next were all sequenced from one sample in a study of blood T cell repertoires in COVID-19. TCRdb's table, derived via immunoSEQ multiplex PCR, lists solely in-frame clones and lacks some. Seen here are 130,000 to 150,000 clones, about four fifths observed once, and the top ten hold 3.5%. Source material: peripheral blood. The source is a man between 65 and 79 years old who had recovered from COVID-19.

The chain couples TRBV7-9 to TRBJ1-1; D ambiguous. V was trimmed by 1 base and J by 5 bases, leaving 8 bases between them. Looked up from germline, CDR1 is SEHNR and CDR2 is FQNEAQ (reference sequence). This CDR3 contains 13 residues. The CDR3 DNA follows: TGTGCCAGCAGCTTAGGGGTGAGGACTGAAGCTTTCTTT. Protein sequence: CASSLGVRTEAFF.

This clone appeared a single time. This chain uses TRBV13 with TRBJ2-3; TRBD2 matches at 8 bases. The CDR3 runs to 13 residues. V trimming: 4 bases; J trimming: 9 bases; junction bases outside the gene matches: 6. Germline V CDR1 and CDR2: PRHDT, FYEKMQ (reference sequence). The chain's CDR3 is CASSSGRGWTQYF. In DNA form, the CDR3 reads TGTGCCAGCAGCTCCGGGAGGGGTTGGACGCAGTATTTT.

The chain joins TRBV5-5 to TRBJ2-2; the D gene is possibly TRBD1 (5 bases). CDR3 length: 15 amino acids. Germline assignment: CDR1 SGHKS and CDR2 YYEKEE (reference sequence). Trimming pared 1 base from V and 7 bases from J, leaving 14 bases between. DNA for the CDR3: TGTGCCAGCAGCTTGCGGCAGGGATTTCACGGGGAGCTGTTTTTT. It codes for CASSLRQGFHGELFF.

J is TRBJ2-5 and V is TRBV7-2; D is perhaps TRBD1 (6 bases). V shed 3 bases and J shed 3 bases, with 14 bases lying between them. Germline loops: CDR1 SGHTA, CDR2 FQGNSA. The CDR3 runs to 15 residues. The CDR3 reads CASSFTGLLEETQYF. Written as DNA, the CDR3 is TGTGCCAGCAGCTTTACAGGGTTGTTAGAAGAGACCCAGTACTTC. The variable domain in full, with the rest retrieved from reference TRBV7-2 and TRBJ2-5, is GAGVSQSPSNKVTEKGKDVELRCDPISGHTALYWYRQSLGQGLEFLIYFQGNSAPDKSGLPSDRFSAERTGGSVSTLTIQRTQQEDSAVYLCASSFTGLLEETQYFGPGTRLLVL.

This sequence joins TRBV2 and TRBJ2-1, with 11 bases lining up with TRBD1. This CDR3 is 17 amino acids long. Per germline, CDR1 SNHLY and CDR2 FYNNEI. The ends lost 6 bases at V and 3 bases at J; junction bases unmatched: 10. CDR3 bases: TGTGCCAGCAGCCCTCTTAGGGGACAGGGGGTCTACAATGAGCAGTTCTTC. Translated: CASSPLRGQGVYNEQFF.

The chain couples TRBV13 to TRBJ2-3; D unresolved. V was pared by 1 base and J by 3 bases, with 5 bases between. The CDR3 is 13 residues long. CDR1 is PRHDT and CDR2 is FYEKMQ in the germline V gene (reference sequence). The DNA for the CDR3 is TGTGCCAGCAGCTTAGTAGCTACAGATACGCAGTATTTT. Its protein is CASSLVATDTQYF. The full variable domain, its missing parts supplied by reference TRBV13 and TRBJ2-3, is AAGVIQSPRHLIKEKRETATLKCYPIPRHDTVYWYQQGPGQDPQFLISFYEKMQSDKGSIPDRFSAQQFSDYHSELNMSSLELGDSALYFCASSLVATDTQYFGPGTRLTVL.

The chain links TRBV2 to TRBJ1-5; possible D gene TRBD1, 6 bases. Germline-derived CDR1 and CDR2 are SNHLY and FYNNEI. The CDR3 is made up of 14 amino acids. V was trimmed by 3 bases and J by 2 bases, leaving 8 bases between them. CDR3 in DNA: TGTGCCAGCAGTGACAGGGGAGGCAATCAGCCCCAGCATTTT. This sequence encodes CASSDRGGNQPQHF.

The chain recombines TRBV18 with TRBJ1-2, with 7 nucleotides matching TRBD1. The CDR3 consists of 13 residues. J lost 7 bases, V lost 3 bases, and 5 bases had no gene match. Germline CDR1 KGHSH, CDR2 LQKENI. The DNA for the CDR3 is TGTGCCAGCTCACCGTTAGACAGGGTTGGCTACACCTTC. This codes for CASSPLDRVGYTF.

The chain couples TRBV5-1 to TRBJ2-1, with 9 bases fitting TRBD2. The CDR3 is made up of 17 amino acids. Per germline, CDR1 SGHRS and CDR2 YFSETQ. V gave up 0 bases and J gave up 4 bases; unmatched junction bases: 8. CDR3 coding DNA: TGCGCCAGCAGCTTGGTATTAGTGACTAGCGGTTACAATGAGCAGTTCTTC. Residues: CASSLVLVTSGYNEQFF.

V and J are TRBV7-2 and TRBJ2-2; perhaps TRBD2 as D (5 bases). The CDR3 is 16 residues long. Germline V lookup: CDR1 SGHTA, CDR2 FQGNSA. The V gene lost 2 bases and the J gene lost 6 bases, with 16 bases spanning the gap. The DNA of the CDR3 is TGTGCCAGCAGCTTAAGCGACTACCGGTATGCCGGGGAGCTGTTTTTT. Protein sequence: CASSLSDYRYAGELFF.

Here the CDR3 reads CASSQIAGGTEAFF. DNA of the CDR3: TGTGCCAGCAGCCAGATTGCCGGGGGCACTGAAGCTTTCTTT. This chain connects TRBV3-1 (or the pseudogene TRBV3-2) to TRBJ1-1; D might be TRBD1 (5 bases). The germline CDR1 and CDR2 sequences are LGHDT and YNNKEL (reference sequence). The CDR3 is 14 residues long. Trimming left V 3 bases short and J 4 bases short, with 12 bases between.

V usage is TRBV6-5 and J usage is TRBJ2-2; TRBD2 matches 9 bases. The germline V gene encodes CDR1 MNHEY and CDR2 SVGAGI. The J segment lost 4 bases and the V segment lost 4 bases, leaving 7 bases of the junction unmatched. The CDR3 totals 16 residues. CDR3 sequence: CASSSTSGIFTGELFF. The CDR3 DNA is TGTGCCAGCAGTTCGACTAGCGGCATTTTCACCGGGGAGCTGTTTTTT.

This clone was seen a single time. The chain links TRBV4-1 to TRBJ2-7, with 7 bases identical to TRBD1. From germline, CDR1 is MGHRA and CDR2 YSYEKL. The CDR3 runs to 14 residues. V shed 2 bases and J 2 bases; nucleotides not matched to a gene: 3. The DNA of the CDR3 is TGCGCCAGCAGCCAACGGACAGGCCCCTACGAGCAGTACTTC. It encodes CASSQRTGPYEQYF.

CDR3 coding DNA: TGCGCCAGCAGGGTAGCGGGAGGGGACAATGAGCAGTTCTTC. It codes for CASRVAGGDNEQFF. This chain uses TRBV10-2 with TRBJ2-1; 11 bases are a match to TRBD2. The CDR3 totals 14 residues. V trimming: 6 bases; J trimming: 5 bases; junction bases outside the gene matches: 3. Germline values: CDR1 WSHSY, CDR2 SAAADI.

The rearrangement uses TRBV7-2 and TRBJ1-2; the match to TRBD1 covers 7 bases. Germline V gives CDR1 SGHTA, CDR2 FQGNSA. The CDR3 totals 13 residues. Trimming took 7 bases from V and 4 from J; bases not matched to a gene: 6. The chain's CDR3 is CASNQGGGYGYTF. The CDR3 nucleotides are TGTGCCAGCAACCAGGGGGGCGGCTATGGCTACACCTTC.

Notes on this clone: A read error may account for a junction end that differs from germline. V is TRBV19 and J is TRBJ2-3; TRBD2 aligns across 9 bases. Germline CDR1 and CDR2: LNHDA and SQIVND (reference sequence). The CDR3 contains 12 residues. The CDR3 bases are TGTGCCAGTAGTACGATCGGACTAGCGTCCCTTTTT. Amino acid sequence: CASSTIGLASLF. The variable domain in full, with the rest retrieved from reference TRBV19 and TRBJ2-3, is DGGITQSPKYLFRKEGQNVTLSCEQNLNHDAMYWYRQDPGQGLRLIYYSQIVNDFQKGDIAEGYSVSREKKESFPLTVTSAQKNPTAFYLCASSTIGLASLFGPGTRLTVL.

The chain links TRBV30 to TRBJ1-6; the match to TRBD1 covers 9 bases. This CDR3 has 15 amino acids. CDR1 GTSNPN and CDR2 SVGIG come from the germline V gene (reference sequence). The V and J ends lost 1 base and 9 bases, in that order; junction bases with no gene match: 7. The CDR3 DNA reads as TGTGCCTGGAGTGGACGGACAGGGGCTAGTTCACCCCTCCACTTT. It translates to CAWSGRTGASSPLHF. The full variable domain, rest sourced from reference TRBV30 and TRBJ1-6, is SQTIHQWPATLVQPVGSPLSLECTVEGTSNPNLYWYRQAAGRGLQLLFYSVGIGQISSEVPQNLSASRPQDRQFILSSKKLLLSDSGFYLCAWSGRTGASSPLHFGNGTRLTVT.

This chain uses TRBV30 with TRBJ2-2, with 10 positions matching TRBD1. V lost 3 bases and J lost 6; bases outside the gene matches: 10. CDR1 and CDR2 from the germline V gene are GTSNPN and SVGIG (reference sequence). This CDR3 comprises 16 residues. CDR3 sequence: CAWRDPGTGVPGELFF. CDR3 coding DNA: TGTGCCTGGAGGGACCCCGGGACAGGGGTTCCCGGGGAGCTGTTTTTT. Combining the CDR3 with reference TRBV30 and TRBJ2-2 gives the whole variable domain SQTIHQWPATLVQPVGSPLSLECTVEGTSNPNLYWYRQAAGRGLQLLFYSVGIGQISSEVPQNLSASRPQDRQFILSSKKLLLSDSGFYLCAWRDPGTGVPGELFFGEGSRLTVL.

This chain uses TRBV30 with TRBJ1-5; TRBD1 matches 7 bases. The J segment lost 6 bases and the V segment lost 0 bases, leaving 5 bases of the junction unmatched. CDR3 length: 14 residues. Per germline, CDR1 GTSNPN and CDR2 SVGIG (reference sequence). Written as DNA, the CDR3 is TGTGCCTGGAGTGTACGAACAGGGGTTCAGCCCCAGCATTTT. This translates into CAWSVRTGVQPQHF.

A word on this clone: One end of the junction fails to match germline, which may point to a read error. This chain connects TRBV6-4 to TRBJ2-2, with D hard to call. The CDR3 has 13 amino acids. Looked up from germline, CDR1 is MRHNA and CDR2 is SNTAGT. CDR3 bases: TGTGCCAGCAGTGACTCGAACTCCGGGGAGCTGTTTTTT. Residues: CASSDSNSGELFF.

This chain joins TRBV9 and TRBJ2-7; 12 bases fit TRBD2. Unmatched junction bases numbered 10, after V lost 5 bases and J lost 4 bases. CDR1 is SGDLS, CDR2 YYNGEE, per germline. The CDR3 length is 16 residues. CDR3 amino acids: CASSQTLAGGPYEQYF. CDR3 nucleotides: TGTGCCAGCAGTCAAACCCTAGCGGGAGGGCCTTACGAGCAGTACTTC.

This chain links TRBV7-6 with TRBJ2-7, with D unresolved. Deletions cut 1 base from V and 1 base from J, with 5 bases between. The CDR3 length is 13 residues. The V gene's germline CDR1 is SGHVS and CDR2 FNYEAQ. The CDR3 DNA reads as TGTGCCAGCAGCTTAGAGACTTCCTACGAGCAGTACTTC. It is translated as CASSLETSYEQYF.

V and J are TRBV11-2 and TRBJ2-1; the D gene is possibly TRBD1 (7 bases). The germline V gene encodes CDR1 SGHAT and CDR2 FQNNGV. Trimming pared 1 base from V and 2 bases from J, leaving 18 bases between. This CDR3 comprises 18 residues. CDR3 DNA: TGTGCCAGCAGCTTAGCCACTTTGGAGGGGGCGCCCTACAATGAGCAGTTCTTC. The encoded protein is CASSLATLEGAPYNEQFF.

This clone was counted once. The CDR3 protein is CASTIPQGSTGELFF. The CDR3 bases are TGTGCCAGCACTATTCCCCAGGGGAGCACCGGGGAGCTGTTTTTT. The chain uses TRBV2 and TRBJ2-2, with D possibly TRBD1 on 6 matching bases. Germline V gives CDR1 SNHLY, CDR2 FYNNEI. Deletions cut 7 bases from V and 4 bases from J, with 16 bases between. This CDR3 is 15 amino acids long.

The genes are TRBV10-3 and TRBJ1-2; 7 bases match TRBD1. The CDR3 contains 14 residues. Germline values: CDR1 ENHRY, CDR2 SYGVKD. The V gene end was trimmed by 5 bases and the J gene end by 5 bases; junction bases not matched to a gene: 8. CDR3: CAISSGGIYYGYTF. CDR3 nucleotides: TGTGCCATCAGTTCAGGGGGAATCTATTATGGCTACACCTTC.

The chain links TRBV5-6 to TRBJ1-5, with TRBD1 as a possible D gene (6 bases). The CDR3 is made up of 18 amino acids. CDR1 SGHDT and CDR2 YYEEEE come from the germline V gene. The V gene lost 1 base and the J gene lost 0 bases, with 17 bases spanning the gap. The CDR3 sequence: CASSLSSDRYYSNQPQHF. The CDR3 DNA sequence: TGTGCCAGCAGCTTGTCGTCGGACAGATATTATAGCAATCAGCCCCAGCATTTT.

The chain links TRBV5-1 to TRBJ1-1; the match to TRBD1 covers 8 bases. This CDR3 is built from 14 residues. Trimming removed 4 bases from V and 10 bases from J; junction bases left unmatched: 12. Per the germline V gene, CDR1 is SGHRS and CDR2 is YFSETQ. The CDR3 spells CASSTMGQDLGAFF. DNA of the CDR3: TGCGCCAGCAGCACCATGGGACAGGACCTTGGAGCTTTCTTT.

The chain is built from TRBV4-3 and TRBJ2-7; 7 bases are a match to TRBD1. The ends lost 3 bases at V and 4 bases at J; junction bases unmatched: 6. Looked up from germline, CDR1 is LGHNA and CDR2 is YSLEER. This CDR3 region has 14 residues. The CDR3, as DNA: TGCGCCAGCAGCCAGCTGACAGGGTTTTACGAGCAGTACTTC. Translated, it gives CASSQLTGFYEQYF.

This clone was seen once. The rearrangement joins TRBV30 to TRBJ2-1, with 7 positions matching TRBD2. Germline V gives CDR1 GTSNPN, CDR2 SVGIG (reference sequence). The CDR3 sequence is 15 residues long. After removal of 3 bases from V and 0 bases from J, the junction contained 5 bases not matched to a gene. The CDR3 DNA reads as TGTGCCTGGAGCCCTAGCGGAGGCTCCTACAATGAGCAGTTCTTC. Protein sequence: CAWSPSGGSYNEQFF.

This clone was seen a single time. The rearrangement links TRBV27 to TRBJ2-1; 7 bases line up with TRBD1. V dropped 5 bases and J dropped 8; count of bases not matched to a gene: 9. The CDR3 length is 14 residues. Germline V gene data show CDR1 as MNHEY and CDR2 as SMNVEV (reference sequence). CDR3 amino acids: CASSQGQAIHEQFF. Here the CDR3 DNA reads TGTGCCAGCAGTCAAGGACAGGCCATACATGAGCAGTTCTTC.